These T cell receptor beta chains were read from a single sample in a study of T cell clones after liver transplantation. Method: immunoSEQ multiplex PCR; TCRdb's copy keeps in-frame clones and lacks some. The sample has 49,000 or so clones, approximately 71% seen once. The material was CD4+ T cells from blood, obtained around 54 months after liver transplant. These receptors came from a human patient who received a liver transplant. Some T cells could come from the graft donor. CDR3s include the opening cysteine and the closing phenylalanine or tryptophan. A D gene is named only where the DNA matches it firmly. Not every row has a clone size; where given, it reads once, few, many or a size class.

v_gene	j_gene	d_gene	abundance	CDR3nt	CDR3aa
TRBV7-9	TRBJ2-5	TRBD2	-	TGTGCCAGCAGCTTAGGAGTAGCGGGGGCTAGACAAGAGACCCAGTACTTC	CASSLGVAGARQETQYF
TRBV2	TRBJ2-7	TRBD1	-	TGTGCCAGCAGTGGCCCGGGACAGGGGATTTACGAGCAGTACTTC	CASSGPGQGIYEQYF
TRBV9	TRBJ2-2	-	-	TGTGCCAGCAGCGTAGATGAGAACACCGGGGAGCTGTTTTTT	CASSVDENTGELFF
TRBV7-7	TRBJ2-5	TRBD2	-	TGTGCTAGCGGTAGCGGGGGGGCAGGAGAGACCCAGTACTTC	CASGSGGAGETQYF
TRBV7-2	TRBJ2-2	-	-	TGTGCCAGCAGCTTAGCGCGACAGTCGGAGCTGTTTTTT	CASSLARQSELFF
TRBV7-6	TRBJ1-2	TRBD1	-	TGTGCCAGCAGCTTAGCCCATGACAGGGCTTATGGCTACACCTTC	CASSLAHDRAYGYTF
TRBV5-4	TRBJ2-2	-	-	TGTGCCAGCAGCTTGGAGCTGAACACCGGGGAGCTGTTTTTT	CASSLELNTGELFF
TRBV27	TRBJ1-2	TRBD1	-	TGTGCCAGCAGTCCCCCGCCGTACAGGGGTAACTATGGCTACACCTTC	CASSPPPYRGNYGYTF
TRBV28	TRBJ2-7	-	few	TGTGCCAGCAGTTTTCAGGTCGGAGGGTCCTACGAGCAGTACTTC	CASSFQVGGSYEQYF
TRBV19	TRBJ1-2	-	few	TGTGCCAGTACAGGGGATATGAACTATGGCTACACCTTC	CASTGDMNYGYTF
TRBV5-1	TRBJ2-2	-	-	TGCGCCAGCAAAGTCGGCGGGGGCAACACCGGGGAGCTGTTTTTT	CASKVGGGNTGELFF
TRBV5-1	TRBJ2-5	TRBD1	-	TGCGCCAGCAGCTTGGAGGGACAGGGGTTTGGGGAGACCCAGTACTTC	CASSLEGQGFGETQYF
TRBV10-1	TRBJ2-5	-	-	TGCGCCACCGGCGGGACCGAGGCCCAGTACTTC	CATGGTEAQYF
TRBV7-2	TRBJ2-5	-	-	TGTGCCAGCAGCCCAAGTTGGGGGGAGACCCAGTACTTC	CASSPSWGETQYF
TRBV6-4	TRBJ1-2	-	-	TGTGCCAGCATTGGACGGCTTTATGGCTACACCTTC	CASIGRLYGYTF
TRBV6-6	TRBJ2-1	TRBD1	-	TGTGCCAGCAACCGCGGACAGGGGAATATCAATGAGCAGTTCTTC	CASNRGQGNINEQFF
TRBV7-2	TRBJ2-3	TRBD2	many	TGTGCCAGCAGCTCCGCTAGGCTAGCGGGGTCAGATACGCAGTATTTT	CASSSARLAGSDTQYF
TRBV5-4	TRBJ2-3	TRBD1	once	TGTGCCAGCAGCCCGACGACAGGGATCGGGACAGATACGCAGTATTTT	CASSPTTGIGTDTQYF
TRBV5-1	TRBJ2-7	TRBD1	-	TGCGCCAGCAGCCCACCGGGACAGACCTACGAGCAGTACTTC	CASSPPGQTYEQYF
TRBV2	TRBJ2-1	TRBD1	-	TGTGCCAGCCTGACAGGGGGCGGGAATGAGCAGTTCTTC	CASLTGGGNEQFF
TRBV7-6	TRBJ2-1	TRBD1	-	TGTGCCAGCAGCGCCACAGGGGTAGTGGGAAATGAGCAGTTCTTC	CASSATGVVGNEQFF
TRBV19	TRBJ1-1	TRBD1	large	TGTGCCAGTAGGATACCGGGACAGGGGGTAACCTTCTTT	CASRIPGQGVTFF
TRBV27	TRBJ2-6	-	-	TGTGCCAGCAGTTTATTGTCTGGGAATGTGGCTGGGGCCAACGTCCTGACTTTC	CASSLLSGNVAGANVLTF
TRBV10-3	TRBJ2-3	TRBD2	-	TGTGCCTCACGGACTAGCGGGTGGACAGCTGCTAGCACAGATACGCAGTATTTT	CASRTSGWTAASTDTQYF
TRBV6-5	TRBJ2-7	-	many	TGTGCCAGCAGTTACTCGGGCCCCAGCACCTACGAGCAGTACTTC	CASSYSGPSTYEQYF
TRBV2	TRBJ2-2	-	-	TGTGCCAGCAGTGAAGGGGAAATAGGCACCGGGGAGCTGTTTTTT	CASSEGEIGTGELFF
TRBV28	TRBJ2-1	-	-	TGTGCCAGCAGCCTCGGAGGCCCGGGTGAGCAGTTCTTC	CASSLGGPGEQFF
TRBV29-1	TRBJ2-1	TRBD1	-	TGCAGCGTACGGACAGGGGGGGAGCAGTTCTTC	CSVRTGGEQFF
TRBV5-1	TRBJ1-2	-	-	TGCGCCAGCAGCTTTAATAAAACTAACTATGGCTACACCTTC	CASSFNKTNYGYTF
TRBV30	TRBJ2-1	-	-	TGTGCCTGGAGGGTAGGACAGAGCTCCTACAATGAGCAGTTCTTC	CAWRVGQSSYNEQFF
TRBV6-6	TRBJ2-2	-	-	TGTGCCAGCAGTCGACCGGGCGGGGAGCTGTTTTTT	CASSRPGGELFF
TRBV5-4	TRBJ1-6	-	-	TGTGCCAGCAGCCCAGATGGAGGGCTGCGTTCACCCCTCCACTTT	CASSPDGGLRSPLHF
TRBV7-9	TRBJ1-4	-	-	TGTGCCAGCAGCTTAAGGGGGGCAGGAACTAATGAAAAACTGTTTTTT	CASSLRGAGTNEKLFF
TRBV19	TRBJ1-2	-	medium-sized	TGTGCCAGTAGTACGCCTCGCGCGGGGGCTGATGGCTACACCTTC	CASSTPRAGADGYTF
TRBV6-5	TRBJ1-4	TRBD1	-	TGTGCCAGCAGTCAGGGACAGGAAGGGGAAAAACTGTTTTTT	CASSQGQEGEKLFF
TRBV7-8	TRBJ2-7	-	once	TGTGCCAGCAGCTTAGAGGGCGGGGACGTGAACGAGCAGTACTTC	CASSLEGGDVNEQYF
TRBV28	TRBJ1-4	TRBD1	-	TGTGCCAGCAGTCTTTCCGTAAGGACAGGGGTCGAAAAACTGTTTTTT	CASSLSVRTGVEKLFF
TRBV5-5	TRBJ1-6	TRBD1	-	TGTGCCAGCAGCCGGGACAGGGGGAATTCACCCCTCCACTTT	CASSRDRGNSPLHF
TRBV11-3	TRBJ2-7	-	few	TGTGCCAGCAGCCTGGACGGAACAGAATACGAGCAGTACTTC	CASSLDGTEYEQYF
TRBV19	TRBJ1-5	-	once	TGTGCCAGTAGTCCAACCCGGACAGCCCCAGGGCCCCAGCATTTT	CASSPTRTAPGPQHF
TRBV9	TRBJ2-2	-	-	TGTGCCAGCAGCGCCAGGTCGAACACCGGGGAGCTGTTTTTT	CASSARSNTGELFF
TRBV2	TRBJ2-2	-	-	TGTGCCAGCAGTGAAGCGGGTGGGGCCCTAGAGCTGTTTTTT	CASSEAGGALELFF
TRBV28	TRBJ1-1	-	-	TGTGCCAGCAGGGTCAGGAACACTGAAGCTTTCTTT	CASRVRNTEAFF
TRBV18	TRBJ1-2	-	-	TGTGCCAGCTCACGTTCAGGGGATAACTATGGCTACACCTTC	CASSRSGDNYGYTF
TRBV28	TRBJ2-4	-	-	TGTGCCAGCAGTCCTAGCCTACTGACTACCAAAAACATTCAGTACTTC	CASSPSLLTTKNIQYF
TRBV7-9	TRBJ2-3	TRBD2	-	TGTGCCAGCAGCCCGTCTAGCGGTCGCACAGATACGCAGTATTTT	CASSPSSGRTDTQYF
TRBV6-1	TRBJ1-5	TRBD1	-	TGTGCCAGCAGTGAAGGGGTTGGGACAGGGGGCAGGTATAGCAATCAGCCCCAGCATTTT	CASSEGVGTGGRYSNQPQHF
TRBV6-5	TRBJ1-1	TRBD1	-	TGTGCCAGCAGTTCGGACAGGGACGCTGAAGCTTTCTTT	CASSSDRDAEAFF
TRBV6-5	TRBJ2-7	TRBD1	once	TGTGCCAGCAGAAACAGGGGGGTTAGCTCCTACGAGCAGTACTTC	CASRNRGVSSYEQYF
TRBV13	TRBJ2-1	-	-	TGTGCCAGCAGCGGAACGCTCTCTAGTGAAGTTTACAATGAGCAGTTCTTC	CASSGTLSSEVYNEQFF
TRBV28	TRBJ1-6	-	-	TGTGCCAGCAGGGAACGGAATTCACCCCTCCACTTT	CASRERNSPLHF